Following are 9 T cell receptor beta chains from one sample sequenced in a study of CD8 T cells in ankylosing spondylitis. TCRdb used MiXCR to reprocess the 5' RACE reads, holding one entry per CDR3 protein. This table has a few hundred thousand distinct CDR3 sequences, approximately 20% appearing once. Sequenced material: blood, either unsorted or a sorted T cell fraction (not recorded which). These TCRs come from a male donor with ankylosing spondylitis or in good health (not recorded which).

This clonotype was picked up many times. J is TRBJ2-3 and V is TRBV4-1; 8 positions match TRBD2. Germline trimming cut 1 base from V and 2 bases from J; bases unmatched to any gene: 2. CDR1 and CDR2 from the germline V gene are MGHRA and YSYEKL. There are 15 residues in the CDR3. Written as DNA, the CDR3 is TGCGCCAGCAGCCAAGGGCGGGGGGACACAGATACGCAGTATTTT. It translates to CASSQGRGDTDTQYF.

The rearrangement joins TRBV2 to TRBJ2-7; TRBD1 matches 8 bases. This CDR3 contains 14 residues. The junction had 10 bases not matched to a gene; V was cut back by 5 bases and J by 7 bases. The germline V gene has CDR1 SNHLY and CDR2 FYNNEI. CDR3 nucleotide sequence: TGTGCCAGCAGTCCCTGGACAGGGCAGCAAGAGCAGTACTTC. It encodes CASSPWTGQQEQYF.

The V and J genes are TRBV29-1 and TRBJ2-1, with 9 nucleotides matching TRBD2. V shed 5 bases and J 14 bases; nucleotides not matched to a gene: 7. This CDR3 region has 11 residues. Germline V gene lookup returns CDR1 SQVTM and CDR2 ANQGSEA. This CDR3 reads CSVNWGLAKFF. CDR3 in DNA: TGCAGCGTTAATTGGGGACTAGCAAAGTTCTTC.

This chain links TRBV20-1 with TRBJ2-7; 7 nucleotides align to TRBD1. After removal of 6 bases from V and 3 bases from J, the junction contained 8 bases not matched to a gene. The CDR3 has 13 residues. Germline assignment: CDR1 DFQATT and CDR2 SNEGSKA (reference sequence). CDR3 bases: TGCAGTGCAAACTCCGGGACAGACTACGAGCAGTACTTC. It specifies CSANSGTDYEQYF.

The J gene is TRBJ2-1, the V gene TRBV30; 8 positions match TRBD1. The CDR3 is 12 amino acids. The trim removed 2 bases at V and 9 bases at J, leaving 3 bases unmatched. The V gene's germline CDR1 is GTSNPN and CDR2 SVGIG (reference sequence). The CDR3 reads CAWSSQGGEQFF. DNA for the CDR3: TGTGCCTGGAGTTCACAGGGGGGTGAGCAGTTCTTC.

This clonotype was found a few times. The CDR3 spells CSVRTASYNEQFF. The CDR3, as DNA: TGCAGCGTCCGGACAGCCTCCTACAATGAGCAGTTCTTC. V is TRBV29-1 and J is TRBJ2-1, with D tentatively TRBD1 (6 bases). Trimming cost V 6 bases and J 0 bases, with 9 bases left between them. The V gene's germline CDR1 is SQVTM and CDR2 ANQGSEA. The CDR3 has 13 amino acids.

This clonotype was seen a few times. The CDR3 reads CASSGANTDTQYF. In DNA, the CDR3 is TGCGCCAGCTCTGGGGCTAATACAGATACGCAGTATTTT. The V gene is TRBV10-1, the J gene TRBJ2-3; TRBD1 is a possible D gene (5 bases). CDR3 length: 13 amino acids. Trimming took off 8 bases at V and 3 bases at J, with 12 bases between the two ends. Per germline, CDR1 WNHNN and CDR2 SYGVQD (reference sequence).

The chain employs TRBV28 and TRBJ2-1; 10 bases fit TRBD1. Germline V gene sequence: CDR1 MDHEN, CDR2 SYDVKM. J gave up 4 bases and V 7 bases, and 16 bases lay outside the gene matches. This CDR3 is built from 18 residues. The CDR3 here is CASTYRDRGRQGYNEQFF. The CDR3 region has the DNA TGTGCCAGCACCTACAGGGACAGGGGTCGGCAAGGGTACAATGAGCAGTTCTTC.

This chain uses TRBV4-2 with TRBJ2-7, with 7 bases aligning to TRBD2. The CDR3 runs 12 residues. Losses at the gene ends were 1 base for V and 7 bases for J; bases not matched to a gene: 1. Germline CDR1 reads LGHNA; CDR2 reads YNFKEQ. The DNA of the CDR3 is TGTGCCAGCAGCCAAGTCGGGAGGGAGCAGTACTTC. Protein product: CASSQVGREQYF.